The present T cell receptor (beta chain) was sequenced within a study of T cells in localized non-small cell lung cancer. Looked up from germline, CDR1 is MNHGY and CDR2 is SAAAGT. The V end was cut by 0 bases, the J end by 5 bases, with 11 bases between. The CDR3 totals 14 residues. TCRdb keeps only in-frame clones here, not all; method: immunoSEQ multiplex PCR. The sample has 2,000 or so clones, over 20% seen once. General study points: Longer overall survival was seen with higher T cell density measured in blood. Sequencing was limited to one tumor region, leaving the possibility of heterogeneity open.

This clone was counted a few times. No antigen is known for it. The chain carries TRBV6-8 and TRBJ2-7; weak D call: TRBD2 (6 bases). Specimen: lung tumor tissue, collected before any cancer treatment. This sequence was found in a female donor at least 60 years old with stage II squamous cell lung carcinoma. CDR3 sequence reads: CASSYSKGGDEQYF. The CDR3 nucleotides are TGTGCCAGCAGTTACTCGAAAGGAGGGGACGAGCAGTACTTC.